This T cell receptor (beta chain) was sequenced during a study of blood T cell repertoires in COVID-19. Across the whole study: Spain, Italy and the United States supplied samples that represented acute and convalescent COVID-19. PBMCs, B-cell-depleted T cells, or T cells provided the cDNA or gDNA that made up the material.

Germline loops: CDR1 SGHVS, CDR2 FQNEAQ. The ends were cut back, 5 bases at V and 0 bases at J, with 11 bases in the middle. The CDR3 has 16 amino acids. Produced via immunoSEQ multiplex PCR; TCRdb's table is partial and in-frame only. Seen here are around 140,000 clones, roughly 88% observed once, and the top ten hold more than 25%. Sequencing used peripheral blood. The chain links TRBV7-8 to TRBJ2-6; tentatively, D is TRBD1 (6 bases). The clonotype comes from a human donor in a cohort sampled during active COVID-19. CDR3 nucleotide sequence: TGTGCCAGCAGCAAGATACAGGGCTCTGGGGCCAACGTCCTGACTTTC. Protein: CASSKIQGSGANVLTF.